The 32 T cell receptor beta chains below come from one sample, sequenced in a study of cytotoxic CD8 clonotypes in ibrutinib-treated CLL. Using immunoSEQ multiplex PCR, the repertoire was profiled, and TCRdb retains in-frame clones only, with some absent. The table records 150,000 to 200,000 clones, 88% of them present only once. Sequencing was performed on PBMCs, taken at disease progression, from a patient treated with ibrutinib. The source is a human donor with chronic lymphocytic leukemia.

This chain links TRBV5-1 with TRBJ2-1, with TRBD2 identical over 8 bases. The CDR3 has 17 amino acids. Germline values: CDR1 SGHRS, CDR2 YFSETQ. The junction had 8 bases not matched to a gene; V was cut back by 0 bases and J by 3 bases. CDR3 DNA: TGCGCCAGCAGCTTGGCCCGGACTGGGACTAGCTACAATGAGCAGTTCTTC. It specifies CASSLARTGTSYNEQFF.

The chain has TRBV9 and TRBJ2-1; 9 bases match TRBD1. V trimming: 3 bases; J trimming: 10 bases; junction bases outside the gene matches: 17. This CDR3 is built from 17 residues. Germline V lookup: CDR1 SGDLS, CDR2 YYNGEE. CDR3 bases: TGTGCCAGCAGCGCAACTTTGACAGGGGGATCGGTCGGGGAGCAGTTCTTC. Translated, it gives CASSATLTGGSVGEQFF. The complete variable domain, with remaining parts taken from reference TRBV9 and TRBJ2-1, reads DSGVTQTPKHLITATGQRVTLRCSPRSGDLSVYWYQQSLDQGLQFLIQYYNGEERAKGNILERFSAQQFPDLHSELNLSSLELGDSALYFCASSATLTGGSVGEQFFGPGTRLTVL.

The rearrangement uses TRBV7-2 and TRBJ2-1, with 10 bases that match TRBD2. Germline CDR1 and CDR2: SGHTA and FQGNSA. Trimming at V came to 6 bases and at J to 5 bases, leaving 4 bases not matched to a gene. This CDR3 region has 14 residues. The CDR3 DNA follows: TGTGCCAGCAGTCGACTAGCGGGTAACAATGAGCAGTTCTTC. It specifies CASSRLAGNNEQFF.

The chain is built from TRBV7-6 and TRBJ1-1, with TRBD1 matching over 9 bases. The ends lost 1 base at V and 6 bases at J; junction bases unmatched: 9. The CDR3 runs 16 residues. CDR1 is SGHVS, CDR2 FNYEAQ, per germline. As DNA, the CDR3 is TGTGCCAGCAGCTTAGGTTCTCGTACAGGGGGCCCTGAAGCTTTCTTT. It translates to CASSLGSRTGGPEAFF.

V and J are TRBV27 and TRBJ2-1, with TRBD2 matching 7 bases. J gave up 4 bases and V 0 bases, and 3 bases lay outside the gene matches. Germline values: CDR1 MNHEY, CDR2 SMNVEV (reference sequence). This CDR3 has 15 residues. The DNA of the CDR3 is TGTGCCAGCAGTTTATCGAGCGGGGCGTACAATGAGCAGTTCTTC. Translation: CASSLSSGAYNEQFF.

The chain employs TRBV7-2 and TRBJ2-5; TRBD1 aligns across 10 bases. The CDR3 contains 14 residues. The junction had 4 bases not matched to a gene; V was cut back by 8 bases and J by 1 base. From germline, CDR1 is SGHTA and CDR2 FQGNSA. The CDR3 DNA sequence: TGTGCCAGCGCGACAGGGGGCATCCAAGAGACCCAGTACTTC. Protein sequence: CASATGGIQETQYF.

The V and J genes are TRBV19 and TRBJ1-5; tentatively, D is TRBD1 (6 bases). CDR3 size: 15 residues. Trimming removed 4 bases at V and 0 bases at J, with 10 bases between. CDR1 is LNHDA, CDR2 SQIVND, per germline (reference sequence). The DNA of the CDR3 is TGTGCCAGTAGTACGCCAGGGGTTAGCAATCAGCCCCAGCATTTT. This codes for CASSTPGVSNQPQHF. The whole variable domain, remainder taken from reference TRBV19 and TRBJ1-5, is DGGITQSPKYLFRKEGQNVTLSCEQNLNHDAMYWYRQDPGQGLRLIYYSQIVNDFQKGDIAEGYSVSREKKESFPLTVTSAQKNPTAFYLCASSTPGVSNQPQHFGDGTRLSIL.

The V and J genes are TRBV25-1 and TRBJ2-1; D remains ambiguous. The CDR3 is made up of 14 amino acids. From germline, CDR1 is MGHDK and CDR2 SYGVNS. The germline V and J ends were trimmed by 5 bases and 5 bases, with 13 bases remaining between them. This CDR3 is CASSRPTTHNEQFF. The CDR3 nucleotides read TGTGCCAGCAGTAGGCCTACGACTCACAATGAGCAGTTCTTC.

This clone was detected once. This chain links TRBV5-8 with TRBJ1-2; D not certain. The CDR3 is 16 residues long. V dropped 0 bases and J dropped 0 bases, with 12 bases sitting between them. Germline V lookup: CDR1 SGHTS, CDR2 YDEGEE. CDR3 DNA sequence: TGTGCCAGCAGCTTGGTCGTCGGGGATTCTAACTATGGCTACACCTTC. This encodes CASSLVVGDSNYGYTF. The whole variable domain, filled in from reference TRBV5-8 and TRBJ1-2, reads EAGVTQSPTHLIKTRGQQATLRCSPISGHTSVYWYQQALGLGLQFLLWYDEGEERNRGNFPPRFSGRQFPNYSSELNVNALELEDSALYLCASSLVVGDSNYGYTFGSGTRLTVV.

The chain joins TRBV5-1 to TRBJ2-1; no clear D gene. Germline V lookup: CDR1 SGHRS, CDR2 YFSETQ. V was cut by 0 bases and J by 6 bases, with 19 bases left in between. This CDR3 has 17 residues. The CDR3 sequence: CASSLVGPLLQSNEQFF. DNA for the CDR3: TGCGCCAGCAGCTTGGTCGGTCCATTACTCCAATCCAATGAGCAGTTCTTC.

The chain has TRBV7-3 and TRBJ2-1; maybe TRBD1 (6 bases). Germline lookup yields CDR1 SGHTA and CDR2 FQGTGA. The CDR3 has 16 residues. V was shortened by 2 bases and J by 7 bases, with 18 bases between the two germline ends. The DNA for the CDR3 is TGTGCCAGCAGCTTATTGGGCAGGGGTTTAAAGAATGAGCAGTTCTTC. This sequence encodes CASSLLGRGLKNEQFF.

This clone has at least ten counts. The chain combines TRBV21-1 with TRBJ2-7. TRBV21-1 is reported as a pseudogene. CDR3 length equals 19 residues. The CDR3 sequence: CASSKGFYFGPSLLHEQYF. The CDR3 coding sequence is TGTGCCAGCAGCAAAGGGTTTTACTTTGGCCCCTCGCTCCTACACGAGCAGTACTTC.

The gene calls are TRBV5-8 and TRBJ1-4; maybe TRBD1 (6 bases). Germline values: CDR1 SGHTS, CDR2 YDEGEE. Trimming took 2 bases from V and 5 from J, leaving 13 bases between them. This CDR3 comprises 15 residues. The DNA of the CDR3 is TGTGCCAGCAGCTTTAATGCAGGGGCAAATGAAAAACTGTTTTTT. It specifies CASSFNAGANEKLFF. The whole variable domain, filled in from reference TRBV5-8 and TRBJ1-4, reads EAGVTQSPTHLIKTRGQQATLRCSPISGHTSVYWYQQALGLGLQFLLWYDEGEERNRGNFPPRFSGRQFPNYSSELNVNALELEDSALYLCASSFNAGANEKLFFGSGTQLSVL.

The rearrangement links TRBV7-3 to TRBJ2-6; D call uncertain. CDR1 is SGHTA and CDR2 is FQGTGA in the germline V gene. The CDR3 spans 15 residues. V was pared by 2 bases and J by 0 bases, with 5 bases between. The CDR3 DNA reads TGTGCCAGCAGCTTATCCCCCTCTGGGGCCAACGTCCTGACTTTC. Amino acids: CASSLSPSGANVLTF.

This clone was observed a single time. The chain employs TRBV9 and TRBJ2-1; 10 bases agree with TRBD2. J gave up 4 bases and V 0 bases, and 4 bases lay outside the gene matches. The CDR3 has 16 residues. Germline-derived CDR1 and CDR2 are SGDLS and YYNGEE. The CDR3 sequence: CASSVVAGGPYNEQFF. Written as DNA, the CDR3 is TGTGCCAGCAGCGTAGTAGCGGGAGGACCTTACAATGAGCAGTTCTTC.

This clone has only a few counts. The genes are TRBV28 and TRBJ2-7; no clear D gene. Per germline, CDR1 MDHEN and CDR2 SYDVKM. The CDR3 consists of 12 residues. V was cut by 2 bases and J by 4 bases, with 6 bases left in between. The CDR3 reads CASSLLRYEQYF. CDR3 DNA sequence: TGTGCCAGCAGTTTACTGCGGTACGAGCAGTACTTC.

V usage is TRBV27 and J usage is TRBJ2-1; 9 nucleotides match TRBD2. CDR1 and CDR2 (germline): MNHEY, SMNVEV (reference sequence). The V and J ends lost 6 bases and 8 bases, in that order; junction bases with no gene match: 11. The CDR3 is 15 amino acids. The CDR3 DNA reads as TGTGCCAGCAGCCTGGGGCTAGCGGGATTGGATGAGCAGTTCTTC. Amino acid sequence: CASSLGLAGLDEQFF.

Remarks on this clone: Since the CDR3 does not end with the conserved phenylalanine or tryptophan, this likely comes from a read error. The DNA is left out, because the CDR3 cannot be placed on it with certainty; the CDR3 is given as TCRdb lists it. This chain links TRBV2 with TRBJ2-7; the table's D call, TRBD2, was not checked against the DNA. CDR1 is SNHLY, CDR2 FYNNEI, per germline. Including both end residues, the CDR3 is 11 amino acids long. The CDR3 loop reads CASSVAGGPIL.

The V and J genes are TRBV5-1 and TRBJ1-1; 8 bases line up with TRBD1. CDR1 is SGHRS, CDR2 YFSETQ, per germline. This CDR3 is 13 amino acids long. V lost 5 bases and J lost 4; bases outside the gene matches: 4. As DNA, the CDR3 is TGCGCCAGCAGACGAACAGGGGGCACTGAAGCTTTCTTT. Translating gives CASRRTGGTEAFF.

Here the CDR3 DNA reads TGTGCCAGCAGTTACGGTAGCAATCAGCCCCAGCATTTT. Its translation is CASSYGSNQPQHF. The V call is TRBV6-6, the J call TRBJ1-5, with D unclear. Trimming removed 2 bases at V and 0 bases at J, with 2 bases between. The CDR3 runs 13 residues. Germline V gives CDR1 MNHNY, CDR2 SVGAGI (reference sequence).

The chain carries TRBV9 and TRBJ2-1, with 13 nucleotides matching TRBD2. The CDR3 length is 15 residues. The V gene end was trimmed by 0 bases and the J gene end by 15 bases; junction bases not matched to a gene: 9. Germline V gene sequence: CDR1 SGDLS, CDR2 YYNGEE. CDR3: CASSVAGLAGELRFF. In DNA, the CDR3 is TGTGCCAGCAGCGTAGCTGGACTAGCGGGAGAGCTTCGGTTCTTC.

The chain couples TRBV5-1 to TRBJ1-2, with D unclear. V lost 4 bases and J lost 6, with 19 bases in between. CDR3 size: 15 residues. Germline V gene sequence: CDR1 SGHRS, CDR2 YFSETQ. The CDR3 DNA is TGCGCCAGCAGCCAGTCTCCGAGTGAAGTAAATGGCTACACCTTC. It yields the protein CASSQSPSEVNGYTF.

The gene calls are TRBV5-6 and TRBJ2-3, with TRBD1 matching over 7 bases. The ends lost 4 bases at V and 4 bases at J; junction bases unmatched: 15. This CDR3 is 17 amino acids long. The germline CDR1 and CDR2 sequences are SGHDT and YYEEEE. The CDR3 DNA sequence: TGTGCCAGCAGCCATCCCAGTTACAGGGGCATGCCAGATACGCAGTATTTT. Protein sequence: CASSHPSYRGMPDTQYF.

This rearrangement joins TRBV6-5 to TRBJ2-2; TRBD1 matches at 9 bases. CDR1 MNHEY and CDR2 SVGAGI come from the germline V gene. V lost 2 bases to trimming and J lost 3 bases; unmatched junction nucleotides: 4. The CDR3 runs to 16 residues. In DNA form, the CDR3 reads TGTGCCAGCAGTTACCGGACAGGGGAGCACACCGGGGAGCTGTTTTTT. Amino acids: CASSYRTGEHTGELFF.

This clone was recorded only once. In nucleotides, the CDR3 is TGCGCCAGCAGCTTGAACAGGGCAGGGTATCCCGACGAGCAGTACTTC. Protein: CASSLNRAGYPDEQYF. V gene TRBV5-1 combines with J gene TRBJ2-7, with D perhaps matching TRBD1 (6 bases). Deletions cut 1 base from V and 5 bases from J, with 19 bases between. Germline V gene lookup returns CDR1 SGHRS and CDR2 YFSETQ. The CDR3 covers 16 residues.

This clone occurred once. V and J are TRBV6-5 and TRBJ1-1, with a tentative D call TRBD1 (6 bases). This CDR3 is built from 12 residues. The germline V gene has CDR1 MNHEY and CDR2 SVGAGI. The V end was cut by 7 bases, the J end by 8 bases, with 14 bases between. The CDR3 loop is CASTKGGREAFF. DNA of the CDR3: TGTGCCAGCACCAAGGGGGGGAGGGAAGCTTTCTTT.

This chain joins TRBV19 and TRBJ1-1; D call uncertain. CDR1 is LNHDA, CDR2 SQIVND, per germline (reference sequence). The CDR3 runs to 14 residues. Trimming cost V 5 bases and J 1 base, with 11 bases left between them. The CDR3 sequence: CASSGRRRNTEAFF. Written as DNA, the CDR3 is TGTGCCAGTAGTGGGCGACGGAGGAACACTGAAGCTTTCTTT.

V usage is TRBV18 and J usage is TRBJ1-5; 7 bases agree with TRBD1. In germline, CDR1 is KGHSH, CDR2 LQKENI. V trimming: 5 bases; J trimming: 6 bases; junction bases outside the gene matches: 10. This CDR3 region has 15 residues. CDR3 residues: CASSSIDRVAQPQHF. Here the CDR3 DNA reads TGTGCCAGCTCATCGATCGACAGGGTCGCTCAGCCCCAGCATTTT.

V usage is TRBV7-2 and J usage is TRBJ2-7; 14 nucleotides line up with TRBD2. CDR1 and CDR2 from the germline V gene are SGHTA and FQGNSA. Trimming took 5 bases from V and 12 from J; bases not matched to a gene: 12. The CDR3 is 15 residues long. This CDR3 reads CASSASGTSGRVRYF. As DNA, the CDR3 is TGTGCCAGCAGCGCCTCCGGGACTAGCGGGAGAGTGAGGTACTTC.

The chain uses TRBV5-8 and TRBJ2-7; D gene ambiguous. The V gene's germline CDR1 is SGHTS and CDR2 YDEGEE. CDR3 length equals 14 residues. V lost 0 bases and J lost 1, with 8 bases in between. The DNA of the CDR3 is TGTGCCAGCAGCTTGGCATTCAGGTCCTACGAGCAGTACTTC. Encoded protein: CASSLAFRSYEQYF.

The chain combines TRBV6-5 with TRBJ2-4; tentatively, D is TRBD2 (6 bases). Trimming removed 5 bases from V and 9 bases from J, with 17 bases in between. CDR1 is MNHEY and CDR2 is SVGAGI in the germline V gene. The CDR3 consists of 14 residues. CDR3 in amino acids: CASSHGGDLSIQYF. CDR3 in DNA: TGTGCCAGCAGTCACGGGGGAGACCTAAGCATTCAGTACTTC.

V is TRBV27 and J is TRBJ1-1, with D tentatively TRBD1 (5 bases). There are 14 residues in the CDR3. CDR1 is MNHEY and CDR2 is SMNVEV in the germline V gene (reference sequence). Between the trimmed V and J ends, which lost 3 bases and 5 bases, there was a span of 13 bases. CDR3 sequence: CASSFRGTGTEAFF. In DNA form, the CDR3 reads TGTGCCAGCAGTTTCCGGGGGACGGGGACTGAAGCTTTCTTT.